This is a list of T cell receptor beta chains from one sample in a study of spatial heterogeneity in lung cancer. TCRdb reanalysed the 5' RACE reads using MiXCR and keeps one entry per CDR3 protein. This table holds about 15,000 distinct CDR3 sequences, over 6.5% found once. This specimen was PBMCs, taken at surgery. The source of these receptors is a female donor with early-stage non-small cell lung cancer. The CDR3 runs from the conserved cysteine through the conserved F or W. The D gene is left open where the match is weak. A row's size may be missing; if present it is once, few, many or a size class.

.	TRBV20-1	17	TRBJ1-4	many	CSASHRVVLTANEKLFF	TGCAGTGCTAGCCACAGGGTTGTCCTGACTGCTAATGAAAAACTGTTTTTT
TRBD2	TRBV6-2/TRBV6-3	15	TRBJ2-3	many	CASKRLAPGTDTQYF	TGTGCCAGCAAGAGACTAGCCCCCGGCACAGATACGCAGTATTTT
.	TRBV20-1	15	TRBJ1-5	many	CSARTGTRPNQPQHF	TGCAGTGCTAGAACCGGGACGCGACCTAATCAGCCCCAGCATTTT
.	TRBV5-5	13	TRBJ1-5	.	CASSLLRNQPQHF	TGTGCCAGCAGCTTGCTTCGAAATCAGCCCCAGCATTTT
TRBD1	TRBV20-1	14	TRBJ1-1	.	CSTDRGIGVTEAFF	TGCAGTACCGACAGGGGAATAGGTGTCACTGAAGCTTTCTTT
.	TRBV6-1	14	TRBJ2-7	many	CASSLRGSTYEQYF	TGTGCCAGCAGTCTACGGGGGTCTACCTACGAGCAGTACTTC
TRBD1	TRBV2	15	TRBJ1-2	.	CASSADRGSSYGYTF	TGTGCCAGCAGTGCGGACAGGGGGTCGTCCTATGGCTACACCTTC
TRBD2	TRBV25-1	17	TRBJ2-5	many	CASSGGGTSGAKETQYF	TGTGCCAGCAGTGGCGGCGGGACTAGCGGGGCGAAAGAGACCCAGTACTTC
TRBD1	TRBV20-1	14	TRBJ2-7	many	CSASPPGQGYEQYF	TGCAGTGCTTCACCCCCGGGACAGGGCTACGAGCAGTACTTC
.	TRBV20-1	14	TRBJ1-2	many	CRAPNTGARYGYTF	TGCAGGGCCCCTAATACAGGAGCACGATATGGCTACACCTTC
TRBD1	TRBV5-1	15	TRBJ1-1	many	CASSRGTGGLTEAFF	TGCGCCAGCAGCCGTGGGACAGGGGGCTTGACTGAAGCTTTCTTT
.	TRBV6-2/TRBV6-3	15	TRBJ2-5	many	CASSPRGAVQETQYF	TGTGCCAGCAGTCCGAGGGGGGCAGTCCAAGAGACCCAGTACTTC
.	TRBV28	18	TRBJ2-1	many	CATLGWGIASGIYNEQFF	TGTGCCACCCTGGGATGGGGAATCGCCTCGGGGATATACAATGAGCAGTTCTTC
TRBD1	TRBV6-4	15	TRBJ2-1	many	CASSPDEGAYNEQFF	TGTGCCAGCAGCCCTGATGAGGGGGCTTACAATGAGCAGTTCTTC
TRBD2	TRBV11-2	20	TRBJ2-5	.	CASSPYPRTSGSWPRETQYF	TGTGCCAGCAGCCCGTACCCTAGGACTAGCGGGAGCTGGCCAAGAGAGACCCAGTACTTC
TRBD2	TRBV7-2	15	TRBJ2-3	many	CASSFLAGGPSTQYF	TGTGCCAGCAGCTTCTTAGCGGGAGGGCCTTCTACGCAGTATTTT
.	TRBV20-1	13	TRBJ1-6	few	CSARTGSGSPLHF	TGCAGTGCTCGAACAGGGTCGGGTTCACCCCTCCACTTT
.	TRBV6-1	13	TRBJ2-7	many	CASSVPVVHEQYF	TGTGCCAGCAGCGTTCCTGTAGTCCACGAGCAGTACTTC
.	TRBV7-2	15	TRBJ2-3	many	CASSLAQGGADTQYF	TGTGCCAGCAGCTTAGCCCAGGGGGGGGCAGATACGCAGTATTTT
.	TRBV6-5	14	TRBJ2-7	few	CASSFRDKAYEQYF	TGTGCCAGCAGTTTCCGGGACAAAGCCTACGAGCAGTACTTC
.	TRBV28	11	TRBJ2-1	.	CASSSTGEQFF	TGTGCCAGCAGCTCCACGGGTGAGCAGTTCTTC
TRBD2	TRBV5-4	16	TRBJ2-3	.	CASSSRAGGSTDTQYF	TGTGCCAGCAGCTCTCGAGCGGGGGGCTCGACAGATACGCAGTATTTT
.	TRBV6-2/TRBV6-3	14	TRBJ2-3	many	CASIGGYSTDTQYF	TGTGCCAGCATCGGCGGGTACAGCACAGATACGCAGTATTTT
.	TRBV15	16	TRBJ1-2	few	CATSRDGTGSDYGYTF	TGTGCCACCAGCAGAGACGGAACAGGGTCGGACTATGGCTACACCTTC
TRBD2	TRBV4-1	19	TRBJ2-5	many	CASSQESAGGSPTQETQYF	TGCGCCAGCAGCCAAGAGTCCGCGGGGGGGTCTCCGACGCAAGAGACCCAGTACTTC
.	TRBV30	11	TRBJ2-2	many	CAWTATGELFF	TGTGCCTGGACTGCCACCGGGGAGCTGTTTTTT
.	TRBV5-1	11	TRBJ2-7	many	CASRLGAEQYF	TGCGCCAGCAGACTAGGGGCCGAGCAGTACTTC
.	TRBV6-1	16	TRBJ1-5	many	CASSEGSQGVNQPQHF	TGTGCCAGCAGTGAAGGTTCCCAGGGTGTGAATCAGCCCCAGCATTTT
.	TRBV11-2	14	TRBJ2-5	many	CASSLTSVQETQYF	TGTGCCAGCAGCTTAACAAGTGTACAAGAGACCCAGTACTTC
TRBD1	TRBV5-1	14	TRBJ1-1	many	CASSLGDRGRRSFF	TGCGCCAGCAGCTTGGGTGACAGGGGGCGACGGTCTTTCTTT
.	TRBV18	15	TRBJ2-3	many	CASSPPSRAEDTQYF	TGTGCCAGCTCACCACCAAGCCGGGCGGAAGATACGCAGTATTTT
TRBD1	TRBV11-3	17	TRBJ2-2	.	CASSLYLGQGNTGELFF	TGTGCCAGCAGCTTATATCTAGGACAGGGGAACACCGGGGAGCTGTTTTTT
TRBD1	TRBV20-1	15	TRBJ1-2	many	CSARNPGTALESYTF	TGCAGTGCTCGAAATCCCGGGACAGCCCTCGAGAGCTACACCTTC
.	TRBV28	17	TRBJ2-4	many	CASSTQGAGPYVNIQYF	TGTGCCAGCAGTACTCAAGGGGCAGGACCCTATGTGAACATTCAGTACTTC
.	TRBV27	14	TRBJ2-3	many	CASSLEKGGDTQYF	TGTGCCAGCAGTTTAGAAAAGGGGGGAGATACGCAGTATTTT